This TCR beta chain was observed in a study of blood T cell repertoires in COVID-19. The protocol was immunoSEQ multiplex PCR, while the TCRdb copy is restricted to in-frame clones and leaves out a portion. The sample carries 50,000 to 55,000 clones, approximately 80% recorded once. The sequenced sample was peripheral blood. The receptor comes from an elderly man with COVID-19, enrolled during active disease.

Written as DNA, the CDR3 is TGTGCCACCAGTGACAGTGCGGGACAGGGTAGACACGAGCAGTACTTC. Translation: CATSDSAGQGRHEQYF. This chain links TRBV24-1 with TRBJ2-7; 9 nucleotides line up with TRBD1. The J segment lost 5 bases and the V segment lost 4 bases, leaving 11 bases of the junction unmatched. This CDR3 is 16 amino acids long. Germline loops: CDR1 KGHDR, CDR2 SFDVKD.